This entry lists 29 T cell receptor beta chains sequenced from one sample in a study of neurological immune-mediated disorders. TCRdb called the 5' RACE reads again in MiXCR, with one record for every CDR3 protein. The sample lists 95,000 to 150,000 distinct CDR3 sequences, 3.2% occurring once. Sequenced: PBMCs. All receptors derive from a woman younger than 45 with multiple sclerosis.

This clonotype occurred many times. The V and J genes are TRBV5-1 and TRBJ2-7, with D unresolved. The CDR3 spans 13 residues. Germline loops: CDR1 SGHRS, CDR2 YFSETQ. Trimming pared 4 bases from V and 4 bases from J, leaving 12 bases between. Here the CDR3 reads CASSPRVLYEQYF. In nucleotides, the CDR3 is TGCGCCAGCAGCCCTAGGGTGTTATACGAGCAGTACTTC.

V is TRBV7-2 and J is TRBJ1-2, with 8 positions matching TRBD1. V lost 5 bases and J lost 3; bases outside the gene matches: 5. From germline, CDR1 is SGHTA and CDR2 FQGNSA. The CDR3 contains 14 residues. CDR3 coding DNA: TGTGCCAGCAGCCGAAGACAGGGGCACTATGGCTACACCTTC. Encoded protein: CASSRRQGHYGYTF.

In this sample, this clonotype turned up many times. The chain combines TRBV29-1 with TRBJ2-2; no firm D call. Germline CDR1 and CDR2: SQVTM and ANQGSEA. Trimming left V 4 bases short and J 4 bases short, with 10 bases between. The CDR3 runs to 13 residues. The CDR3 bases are TGCAGCGTTGGAGAGCAGGCCACCGGGGAGCTGTTTTTT. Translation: CSVGEQATGELFF.

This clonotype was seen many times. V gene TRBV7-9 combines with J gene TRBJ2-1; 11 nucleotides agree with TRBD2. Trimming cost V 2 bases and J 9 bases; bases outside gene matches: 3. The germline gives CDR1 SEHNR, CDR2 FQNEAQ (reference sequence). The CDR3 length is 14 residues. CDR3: CASSLLAGGSEQFF. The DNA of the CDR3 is TGTGCCAGCAGCTTACTAGCGGGAGGTTCTGAGCAGTTCTTC.

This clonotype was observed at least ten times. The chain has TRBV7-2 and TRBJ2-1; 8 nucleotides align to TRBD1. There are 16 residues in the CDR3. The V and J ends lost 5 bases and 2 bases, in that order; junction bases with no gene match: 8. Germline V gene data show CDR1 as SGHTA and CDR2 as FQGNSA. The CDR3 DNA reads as TGTGCCAGCAGCCAAACCGGGACAGGCCCCTACAATGAGCAGTTCTTC. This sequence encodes CASSQTGTGPYNEQFF.

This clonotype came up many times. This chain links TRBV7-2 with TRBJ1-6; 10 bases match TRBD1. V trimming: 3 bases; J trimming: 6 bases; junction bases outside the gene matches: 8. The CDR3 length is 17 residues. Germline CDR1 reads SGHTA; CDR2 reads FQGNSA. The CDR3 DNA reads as TGTGCCAGCAGCTTTCTGGGGACAGGGGCTGGTAATTCACCCCTCCACTTT. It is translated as CASSFLGTGAGNSPLHF.

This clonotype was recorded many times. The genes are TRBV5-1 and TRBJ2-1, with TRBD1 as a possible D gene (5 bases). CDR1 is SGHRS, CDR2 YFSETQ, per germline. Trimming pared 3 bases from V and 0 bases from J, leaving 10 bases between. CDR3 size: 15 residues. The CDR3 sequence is CASSSTVTSYNEQFF. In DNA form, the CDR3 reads TGCGCCAGCAGCTCGACAGTAACCTCCTACAATGAGCAGTTCTTC.

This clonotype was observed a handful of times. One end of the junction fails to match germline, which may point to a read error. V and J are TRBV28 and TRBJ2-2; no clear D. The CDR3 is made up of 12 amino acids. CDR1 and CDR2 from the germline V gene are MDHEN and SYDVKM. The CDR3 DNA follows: TGTGACAGCAGTTTAGAGGCCGGGGAGCTGTTTTTT. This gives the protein CDSSLEAGELFF.

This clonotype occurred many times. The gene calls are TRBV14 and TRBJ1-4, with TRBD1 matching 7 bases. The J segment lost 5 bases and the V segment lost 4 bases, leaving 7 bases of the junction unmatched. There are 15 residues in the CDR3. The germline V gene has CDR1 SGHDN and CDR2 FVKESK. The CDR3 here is CASSRRQGPNEKLFF. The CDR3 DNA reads TGTGCCAGCAGCCGCCGACAGGGCCCGAATGAAAAACTGTTTTTT. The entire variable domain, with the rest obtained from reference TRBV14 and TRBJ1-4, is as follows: EAGVTQFPSHSVIEKGQTVTLRCDPISGHDNLYWYRRVMGKEIKFLLHFVKESKQDESGMPNNRFLAERTGGTYSTLKVQPAELEDSGVYFCASSRRQGPNEKLFFGSGTQLSVL.

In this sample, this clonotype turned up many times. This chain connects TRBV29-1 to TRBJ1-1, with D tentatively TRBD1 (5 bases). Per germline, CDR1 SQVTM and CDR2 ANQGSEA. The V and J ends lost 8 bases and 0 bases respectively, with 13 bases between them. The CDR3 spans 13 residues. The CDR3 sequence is CSMWTDMNTEAFF. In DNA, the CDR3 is TGCAGCATGTGGACGGACATGAACACTGAAGCTTTCTTT.

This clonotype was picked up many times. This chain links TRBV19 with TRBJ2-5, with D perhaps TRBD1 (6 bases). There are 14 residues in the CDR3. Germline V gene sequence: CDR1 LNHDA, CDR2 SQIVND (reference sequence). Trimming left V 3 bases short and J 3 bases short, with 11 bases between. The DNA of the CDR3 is TGTGCCAGTAGTATTGTGAACAGGGAAGAGACCCAGTACTTC. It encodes CASSIVNREETQYF.

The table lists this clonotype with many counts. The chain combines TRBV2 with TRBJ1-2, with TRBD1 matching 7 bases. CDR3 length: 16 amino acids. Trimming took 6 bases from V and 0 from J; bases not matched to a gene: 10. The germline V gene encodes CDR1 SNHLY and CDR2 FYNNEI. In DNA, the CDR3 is TGTGCCAGCAGAACGACAGGGATTAGGACTAACTATGGCTACACCTTC. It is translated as CASRTTGIRTNYGYTF.

CDR3 sequence: CASSPPGQGRGNEKLFF. The CDR3 DNA is TGTGCCAGCAGCCCACCGGGGCAGGGCCGGGGTAATGAAAAACTGTTTTTT. The rearrangement links TRBV7-6 to TRBJ1-4, with D maybe TRBD1 (5 bases). The V gene lost 5 bases and the J gene lost 4 bases, with 20 bases spanning the gap. Germline CDR1 and CDR2: SGHVS and FNYEAQ. The CDR3 sequence is 17 residues long.

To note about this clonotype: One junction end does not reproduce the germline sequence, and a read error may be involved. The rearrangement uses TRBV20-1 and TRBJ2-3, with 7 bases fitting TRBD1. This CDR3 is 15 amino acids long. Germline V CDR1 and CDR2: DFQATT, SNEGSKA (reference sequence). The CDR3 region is CSVREMGDSTDSQYF. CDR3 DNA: TGCAGTGTTAGAGAGATGGGGGACAGCACAGATTCGCAGTATTTT.

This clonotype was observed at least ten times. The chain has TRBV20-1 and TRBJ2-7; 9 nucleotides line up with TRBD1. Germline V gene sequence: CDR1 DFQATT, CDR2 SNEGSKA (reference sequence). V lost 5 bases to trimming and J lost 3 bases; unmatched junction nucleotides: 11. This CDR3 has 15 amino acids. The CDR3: CSAQTWGTGSYEQYF. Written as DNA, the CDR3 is TGCAGTGCTCAGACTTGGGGGACAGGGAGCTACGAGCAGTACTTC.

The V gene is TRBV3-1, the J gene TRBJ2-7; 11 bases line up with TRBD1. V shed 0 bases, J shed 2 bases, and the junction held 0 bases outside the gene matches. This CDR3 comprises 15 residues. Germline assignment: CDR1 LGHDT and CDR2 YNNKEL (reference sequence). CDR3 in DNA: TGTGCCAGCAGCCAAGAGGGACAGGGGGCCTACGAGCAGTACTTC. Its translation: CASSQEGQGAYEQYF.

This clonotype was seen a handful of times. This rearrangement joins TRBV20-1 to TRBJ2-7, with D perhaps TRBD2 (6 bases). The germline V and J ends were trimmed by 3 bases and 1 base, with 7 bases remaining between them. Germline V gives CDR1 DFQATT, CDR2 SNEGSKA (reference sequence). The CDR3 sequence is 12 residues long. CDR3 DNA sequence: TGCAGTGCTAGCGGGAGTTCCTACGAGCAGTACTTC. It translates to CSASGSSYEQYF.

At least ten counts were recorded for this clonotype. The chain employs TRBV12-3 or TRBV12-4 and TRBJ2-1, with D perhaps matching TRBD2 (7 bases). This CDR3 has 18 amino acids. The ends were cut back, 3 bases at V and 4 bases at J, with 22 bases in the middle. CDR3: CASSFFVGGPFSYNEQFF. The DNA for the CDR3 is TGTGCCAGCAGTTTCTTCGTGGGGGGGCCCTTCAGTTACAATGAGCAGTTCTTC.

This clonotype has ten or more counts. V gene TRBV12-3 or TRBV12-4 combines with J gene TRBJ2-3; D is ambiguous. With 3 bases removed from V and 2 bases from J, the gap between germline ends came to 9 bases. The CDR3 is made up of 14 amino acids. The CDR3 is CASSFEQITDTQYF. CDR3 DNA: TGTGCCAGCAGTTTTGAACAGATCACAGATACGCAGTATTTT.

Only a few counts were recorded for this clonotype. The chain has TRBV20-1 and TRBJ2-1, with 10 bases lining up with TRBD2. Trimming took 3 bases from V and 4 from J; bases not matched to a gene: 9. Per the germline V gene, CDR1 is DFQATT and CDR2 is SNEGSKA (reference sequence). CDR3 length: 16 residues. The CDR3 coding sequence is TGCAGTGCTAGGAGTCCAGCGGGGGGGGCTTACAATGAGCAGTTCTTC. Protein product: CSARSPAGGAYNEQFF.

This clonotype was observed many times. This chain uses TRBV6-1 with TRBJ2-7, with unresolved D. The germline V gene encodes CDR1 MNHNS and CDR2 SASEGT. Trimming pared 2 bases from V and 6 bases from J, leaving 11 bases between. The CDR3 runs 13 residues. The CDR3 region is CASSELRTFEQYF. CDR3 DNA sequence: TGTGCCAGCAGTGAACTAAGGACCTTCGAGCAGTACTTC.

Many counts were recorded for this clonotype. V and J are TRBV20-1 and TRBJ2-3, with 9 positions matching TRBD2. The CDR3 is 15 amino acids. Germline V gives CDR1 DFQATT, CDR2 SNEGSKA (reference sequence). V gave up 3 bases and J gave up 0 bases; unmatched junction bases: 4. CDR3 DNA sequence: TGCAGTGCTAGTTTTGCGGGGGGGAGCACAGATACGCAGTATTTT. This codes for CSASFAGGSTDTQYF.

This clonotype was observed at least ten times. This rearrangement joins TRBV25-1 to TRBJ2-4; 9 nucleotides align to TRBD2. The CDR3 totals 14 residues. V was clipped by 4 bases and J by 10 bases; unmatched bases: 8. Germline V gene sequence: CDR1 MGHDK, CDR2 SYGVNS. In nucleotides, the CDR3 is TGTGCCAGCAGTGGTACAGCGGGGGGCTTGATTCAGTACTTC. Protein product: CASSGTAGGLIQYF.

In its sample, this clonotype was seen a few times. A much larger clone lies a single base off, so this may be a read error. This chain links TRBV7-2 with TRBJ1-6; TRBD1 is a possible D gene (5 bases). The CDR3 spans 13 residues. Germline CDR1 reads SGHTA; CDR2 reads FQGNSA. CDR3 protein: CASSLVGESPLNF. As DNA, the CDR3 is TGTGCCAGCAGCTTAGTGGGGGAATCACCCCTCAACTTT.

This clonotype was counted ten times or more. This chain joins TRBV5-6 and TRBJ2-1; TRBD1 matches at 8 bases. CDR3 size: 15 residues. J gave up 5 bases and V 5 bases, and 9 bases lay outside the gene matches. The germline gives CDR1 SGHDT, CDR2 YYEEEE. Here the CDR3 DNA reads TGTGCCAGCAGACCCACAGGGGGATCGGACAATGAGCAGTTCTTC. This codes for CASRPTGGSDNEQFF.

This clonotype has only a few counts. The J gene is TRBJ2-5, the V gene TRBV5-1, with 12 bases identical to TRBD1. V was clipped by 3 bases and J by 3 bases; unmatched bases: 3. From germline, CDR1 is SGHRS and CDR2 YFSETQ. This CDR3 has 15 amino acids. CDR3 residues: CASSSGTGGEETQYF. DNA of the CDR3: TGCGCCAGCAGCTCCGGGACAGGGGGCGAAGAGACCCAGTACTTC. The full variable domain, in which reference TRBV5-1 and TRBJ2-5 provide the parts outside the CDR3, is KAGVTQTPRYLIKTRGQQVTLSCSPISGHRSVSWYQQTPGQGLQFLFEYFSETQRNKGNFPGRFSGRQFSNSRSEMNVSTLELGDSALYLCASSSGTGGEETQYFGPGTRLLVL.

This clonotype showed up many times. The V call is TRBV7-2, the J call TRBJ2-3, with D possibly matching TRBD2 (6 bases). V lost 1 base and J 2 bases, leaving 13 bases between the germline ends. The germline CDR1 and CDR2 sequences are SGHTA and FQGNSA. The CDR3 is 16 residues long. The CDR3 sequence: CASSLGRGFYTDTQYF. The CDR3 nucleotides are TGTGCCAGCAGCTTAGGGCGGGGATTCTACACAGATACGCAGTATTTT. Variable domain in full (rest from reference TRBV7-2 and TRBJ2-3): GAGVSQSPSNKVTEKGKDVELRCDPISGHTALYWYRQSLGQGLEFLIYFQGNSAPDKSGLPSDRFSAERTGGSVSTLTIQRTQQEDSAVYLCASSLGRGFYTDTQYFGPGTRLTVL.

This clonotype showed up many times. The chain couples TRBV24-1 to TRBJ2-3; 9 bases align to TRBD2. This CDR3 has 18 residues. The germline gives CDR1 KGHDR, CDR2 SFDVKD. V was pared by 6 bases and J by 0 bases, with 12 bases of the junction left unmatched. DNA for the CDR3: TGTGCCACCAGTTCAGGTGTTAGCGGGGGAACTAGCACAGATACGCAGTATTTT. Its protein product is CATSSGVSGGTSTDTQYF.

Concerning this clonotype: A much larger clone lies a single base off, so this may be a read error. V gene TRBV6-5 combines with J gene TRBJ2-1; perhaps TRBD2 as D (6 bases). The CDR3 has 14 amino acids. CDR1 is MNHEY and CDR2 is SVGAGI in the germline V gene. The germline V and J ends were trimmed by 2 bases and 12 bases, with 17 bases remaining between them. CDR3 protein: CASSYEKAGGAQFF. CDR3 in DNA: TGTGCCAGCAGTTACGAAAAAGCGGGTGGAGCGCAGTTCTTC.